This T cell receptor (beta chain) was profiled in a study of shared clonotypes between healthy human individuals. Study information: Participating donors consisted of two women and a few men aged 18 to 49. Regarding the study as a whole: Genetic and exposure-history diversity was limited by the small donor number. Tissue TCR repertoires likely differ from these blood-only repertoires.

The CDR3 extends over 15 amino acids. V shed 0 bases and J shed 6 bases, with 13 bases lying between them. Per the germline V gene, CDR1 is SGHRS and CDR2 is YFSETQ. Note on this clone: Its antigen is unknown. A far bigger clonotype differs at one base, so this is likely a read error.

Over several immunoSEQ plates, each subset's genomic DNA was distributed in even portions. Produced via immunoSEQ multiplex PCR; TCRdb's table is partial and in-frame only. The table records under 600,000 clones, roughly four fifths of them present only once. The TCR sequence derives from a woman between 40 and 50 years old in good health. Some clones in this sample may be carry-over from other donors' samples. The sample taken for sequencing was PBMCs. The V call is TRBV5-1, the J call TRBJ2-1; perhaps TRBD2 as D (6 bases). CDR3 DNA sequence: TGCGCCAGCAGCTTGGGACTAGTGGGACTCAATGAGCAGTTCTTC. Translation: CASSLGLVGLNEQFF.